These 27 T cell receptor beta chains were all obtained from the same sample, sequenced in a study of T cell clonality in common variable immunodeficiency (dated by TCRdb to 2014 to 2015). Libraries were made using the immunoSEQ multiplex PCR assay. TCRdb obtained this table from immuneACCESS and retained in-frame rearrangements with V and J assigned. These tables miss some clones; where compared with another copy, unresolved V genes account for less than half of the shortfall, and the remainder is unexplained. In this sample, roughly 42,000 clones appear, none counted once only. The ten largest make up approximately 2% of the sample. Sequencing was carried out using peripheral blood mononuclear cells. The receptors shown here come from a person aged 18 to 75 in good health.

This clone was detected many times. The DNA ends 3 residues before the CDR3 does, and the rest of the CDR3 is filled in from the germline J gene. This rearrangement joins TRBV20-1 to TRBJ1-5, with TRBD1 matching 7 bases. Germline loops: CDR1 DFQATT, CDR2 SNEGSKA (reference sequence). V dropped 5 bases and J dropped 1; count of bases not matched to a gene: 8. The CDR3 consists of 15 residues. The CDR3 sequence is CSAPRPGGSNQPQHF. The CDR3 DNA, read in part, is TGCAGTGCTCCCCGGCCAGGGGGGAGCAATCAGCCC.

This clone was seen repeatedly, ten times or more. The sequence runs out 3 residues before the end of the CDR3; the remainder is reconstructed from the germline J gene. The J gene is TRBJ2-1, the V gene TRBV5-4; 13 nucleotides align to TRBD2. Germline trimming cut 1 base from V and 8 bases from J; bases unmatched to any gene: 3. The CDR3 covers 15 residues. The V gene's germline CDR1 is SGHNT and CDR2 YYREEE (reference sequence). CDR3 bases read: TGTGCCAGCAGCTTGAGGACTAGCGGGAGTGATGAG. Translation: CASSLRTSGSDE. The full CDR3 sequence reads CASSLRTSGSDEQFF.

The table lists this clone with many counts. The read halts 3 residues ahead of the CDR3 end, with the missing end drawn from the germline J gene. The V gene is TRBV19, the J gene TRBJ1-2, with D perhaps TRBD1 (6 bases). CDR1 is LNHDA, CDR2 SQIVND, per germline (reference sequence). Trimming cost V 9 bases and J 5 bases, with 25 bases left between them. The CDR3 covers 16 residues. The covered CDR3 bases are TGTGCCAGCCTTAAAACCGGGACACAAAGATCATATGGC. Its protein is CASLKTGTQRSYG. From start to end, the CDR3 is CASLKTGTQRSYGYTF. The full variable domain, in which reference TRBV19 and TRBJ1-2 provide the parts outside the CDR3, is DGGITQSPKYLFRKEGQNVTLSCEQNLNHDAMYWYRQDPGQGLRLIYYSQIVNDFQKGDIAEGYSVSREKKESFPLTVTSAQKNPTAFYLCASLKTGTQRSYGYTFGSGTRLTVV.

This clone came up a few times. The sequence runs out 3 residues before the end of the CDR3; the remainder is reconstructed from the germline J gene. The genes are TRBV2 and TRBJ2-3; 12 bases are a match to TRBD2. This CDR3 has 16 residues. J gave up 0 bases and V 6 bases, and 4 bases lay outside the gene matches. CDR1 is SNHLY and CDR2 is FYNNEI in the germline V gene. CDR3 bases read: TGTGCCAGCAGGCGGACTAGCGGGACGAGCACAGATACG. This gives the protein CASRRTSGTSTDT. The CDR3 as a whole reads CASRRTSGTSTDTQYF.

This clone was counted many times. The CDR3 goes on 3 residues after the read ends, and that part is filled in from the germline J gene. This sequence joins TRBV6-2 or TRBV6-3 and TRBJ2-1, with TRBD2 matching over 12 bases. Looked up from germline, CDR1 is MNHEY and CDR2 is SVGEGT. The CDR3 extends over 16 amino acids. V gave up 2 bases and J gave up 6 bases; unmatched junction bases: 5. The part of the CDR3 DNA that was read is TGTGCCAGCAGTTACCCACTAGCGGGAGGACCCAATGAG. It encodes CASSYPLAGGPNE. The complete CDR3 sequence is CASSYPLAGGPNEQFF.

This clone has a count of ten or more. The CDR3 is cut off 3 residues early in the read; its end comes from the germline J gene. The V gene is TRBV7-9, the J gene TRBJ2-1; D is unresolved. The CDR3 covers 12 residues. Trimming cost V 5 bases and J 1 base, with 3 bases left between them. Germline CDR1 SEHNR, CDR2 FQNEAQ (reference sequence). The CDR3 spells CASSQSYNEQFF. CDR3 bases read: TGTGCCAGCAGCCAATCCTACAATGAG.

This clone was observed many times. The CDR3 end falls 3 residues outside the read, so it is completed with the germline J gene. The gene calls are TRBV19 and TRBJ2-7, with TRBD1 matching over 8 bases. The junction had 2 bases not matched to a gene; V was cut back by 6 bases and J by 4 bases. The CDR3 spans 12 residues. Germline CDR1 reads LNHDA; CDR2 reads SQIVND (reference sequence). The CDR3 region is CASSQGAYEQYF. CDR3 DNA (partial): TGTGCCAGTAGCCAGGGGGCGTACGAG.

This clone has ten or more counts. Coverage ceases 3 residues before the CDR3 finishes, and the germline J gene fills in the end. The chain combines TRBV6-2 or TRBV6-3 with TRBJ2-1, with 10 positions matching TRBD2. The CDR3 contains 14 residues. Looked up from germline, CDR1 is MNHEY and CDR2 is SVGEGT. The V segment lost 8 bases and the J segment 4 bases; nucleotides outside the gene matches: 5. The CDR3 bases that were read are TGTGCCAGCTGCTCTAGCGGGGGTTACAATGAG. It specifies CASCSSGGYNE. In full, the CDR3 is CASCSSGGYNEQFF.

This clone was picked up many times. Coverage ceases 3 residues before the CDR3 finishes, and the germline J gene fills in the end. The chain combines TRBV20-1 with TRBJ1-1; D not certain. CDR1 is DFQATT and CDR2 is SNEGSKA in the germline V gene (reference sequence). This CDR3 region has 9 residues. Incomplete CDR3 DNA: TGCAGTGCAAACATAGAA. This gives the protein CSANIE. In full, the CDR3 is CSANIEAFF.

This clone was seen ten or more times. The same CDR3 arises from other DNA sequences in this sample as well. The covered CDR3 bases are TGTGCCAGCAGCTCGACAACAGGAAACACC. Translating gives CASSSTTGNT. The entire CDR3 is CASSSTTGNTIYF. The genes are TRBV7-6 and TRBJ1-3, with D uncertain. The read comes to an end 3 residues before the CDR3 does, leaving the germline J gene to fill in the end. V was trimmed by 4 bases and J by 4 bases, leaving 8 bases between them. This CDR3 spans 13 amino acids. Looked up from germline, CDR1 is SGHVS and CDR2 is FNYEAQ.

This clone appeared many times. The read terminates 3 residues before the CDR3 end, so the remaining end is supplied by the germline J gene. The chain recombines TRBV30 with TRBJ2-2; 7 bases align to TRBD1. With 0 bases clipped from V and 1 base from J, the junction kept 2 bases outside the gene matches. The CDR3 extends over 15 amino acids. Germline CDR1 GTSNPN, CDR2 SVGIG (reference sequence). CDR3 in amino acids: CAWSVGTVNTGELFF. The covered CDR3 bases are TGTGCCTGGAGTGTAGGGACAGTGAACACCGGGGAG.

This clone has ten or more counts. The sequenced CDR3 bases are TGCGCCAGCAGACCTGACAGGGGCGGTCTAATTGAA. Translating it yields CASRPDRGGLIE. The complete CDR3 reads CASRPDRGGLIEAFF. The J gene is TRBJ1-1, the V gene TRBV5-1, with 8 bases identical to TRBD1. Coverage ceases 3 residues before the CDR3 finishes, and the germline J gene fills in the end. There are 15 residues in the CDR3. With 5 bases clipped from V and 7 bases from J, the junction kept 13 bases outside the gene matches. CDR1 and CDR2 (germline): SGHRS, YFSETQ.

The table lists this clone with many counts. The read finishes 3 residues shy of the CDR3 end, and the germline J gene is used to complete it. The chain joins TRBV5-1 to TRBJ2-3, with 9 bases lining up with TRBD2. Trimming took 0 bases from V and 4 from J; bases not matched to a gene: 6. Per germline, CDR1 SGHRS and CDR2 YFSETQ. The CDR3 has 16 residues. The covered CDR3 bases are TGCGCCAGCAGCTTGGTCGCTAGCGGGAAAGCAGATACG. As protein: CASSLVASGKADT. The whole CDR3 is CASSLVASGKADTQYF.

CDR3 bases read: TGTGCCAGCTCTAGGACAGGCGGTGAAAAG. Translating it yields CASSRTGGEK. The CDR3 reads in full as CASSRTGGEKLFF. The V and J genes are TRBV18 and TRBJ2-2, with 7 positions matching TRBD1. The sequence runs out 3 residues before the end of the CDR3; the remainder is reconstructed from the germline J gene. This CDR3 region has 13 residues. Germline CDR1 reads KGHSH; CDR2 reads LQKENI.

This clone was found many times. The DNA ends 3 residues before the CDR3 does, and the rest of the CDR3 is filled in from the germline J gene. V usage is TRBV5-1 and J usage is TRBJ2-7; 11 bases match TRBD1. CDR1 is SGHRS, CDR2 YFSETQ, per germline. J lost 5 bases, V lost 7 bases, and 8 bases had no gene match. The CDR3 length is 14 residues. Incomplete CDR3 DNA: TGCGCCAGCTACCCGGGACAGGGGGTCCACGAG. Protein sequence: CASYPGQGVHE. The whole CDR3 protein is CASYPGQGVHEQYF.

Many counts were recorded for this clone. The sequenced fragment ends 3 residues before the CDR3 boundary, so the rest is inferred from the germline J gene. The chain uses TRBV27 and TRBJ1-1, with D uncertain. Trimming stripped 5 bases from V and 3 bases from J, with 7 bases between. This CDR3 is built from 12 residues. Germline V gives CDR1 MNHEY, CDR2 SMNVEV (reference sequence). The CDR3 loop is CASSPGDTEAFF. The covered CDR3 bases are TGTGCCAGCAGTCCAGGAGACACTGAA.

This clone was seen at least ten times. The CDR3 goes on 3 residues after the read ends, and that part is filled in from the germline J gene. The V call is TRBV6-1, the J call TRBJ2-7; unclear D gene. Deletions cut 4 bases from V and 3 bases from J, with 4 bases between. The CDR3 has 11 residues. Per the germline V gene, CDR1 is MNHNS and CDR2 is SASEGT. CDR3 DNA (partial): TGTGCCAGCAGTGCCTACTACGAG. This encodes CASSAYYE. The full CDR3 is CASSAYYEQYF.

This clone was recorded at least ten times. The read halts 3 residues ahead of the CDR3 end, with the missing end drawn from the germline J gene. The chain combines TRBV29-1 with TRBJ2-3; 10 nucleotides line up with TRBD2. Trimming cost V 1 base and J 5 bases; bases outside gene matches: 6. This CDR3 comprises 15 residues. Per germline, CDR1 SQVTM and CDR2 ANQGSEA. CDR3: CSVEVLAGRGDTQYF. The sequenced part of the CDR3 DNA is TGCAGCGTTGAAGTACTAGCGGGAAGGGGAGATACG.

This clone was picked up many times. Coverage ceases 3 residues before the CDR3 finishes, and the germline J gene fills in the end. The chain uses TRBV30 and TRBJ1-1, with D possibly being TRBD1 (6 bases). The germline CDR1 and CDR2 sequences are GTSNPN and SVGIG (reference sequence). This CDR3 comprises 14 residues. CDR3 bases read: TGTGCCTGGGCAACGGGACATTCAAGGGGGGAA. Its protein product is CAWATGHSRGE. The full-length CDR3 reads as CAWATGHSRGEAFF.

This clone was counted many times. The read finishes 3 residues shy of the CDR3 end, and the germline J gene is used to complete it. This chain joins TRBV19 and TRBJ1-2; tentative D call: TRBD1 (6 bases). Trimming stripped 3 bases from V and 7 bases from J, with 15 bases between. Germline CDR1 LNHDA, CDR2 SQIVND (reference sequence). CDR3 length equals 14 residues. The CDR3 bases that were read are TGTGCCAGTAGTATTAGGCCTTCAGGGGCTGGC. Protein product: CASSIRPSGAG. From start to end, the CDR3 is CASSIRPSGAGYTF.

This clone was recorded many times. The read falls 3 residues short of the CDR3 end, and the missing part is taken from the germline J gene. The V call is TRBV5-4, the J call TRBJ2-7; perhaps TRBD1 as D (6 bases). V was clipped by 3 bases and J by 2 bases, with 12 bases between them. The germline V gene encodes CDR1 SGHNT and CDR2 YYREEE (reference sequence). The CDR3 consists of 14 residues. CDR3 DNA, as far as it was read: TGTGCCAGCAGCTCCGGGGCAGGGGCCTACGAG. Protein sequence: CASSSGAGAYE. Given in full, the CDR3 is CASSSGAGAYEQYF.

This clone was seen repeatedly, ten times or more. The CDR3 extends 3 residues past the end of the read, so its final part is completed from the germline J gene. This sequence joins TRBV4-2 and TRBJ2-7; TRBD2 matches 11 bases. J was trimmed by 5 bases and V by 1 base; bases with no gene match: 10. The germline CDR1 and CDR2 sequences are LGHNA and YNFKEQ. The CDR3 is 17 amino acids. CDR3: CASSQGGASGRINEQYF. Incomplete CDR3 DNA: TGTGCCAGCAGCCAAGGGGGAGCTAGCGGGAGGATCAACGAG.

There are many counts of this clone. The part of the CDR3 DNA that was read is TGTGCCAGCAGTTTACAGAGCGGGGGCGATCAGCCC. Its translation is CASSLQSGGDQP. The whole CDR3 protein reads CASSLQSGGDQPQHF. This rearrangement joins TRBV12-3 or TRBV12-4 to TRBJ1-5, with D perhaps TRBD1 (6 bases). The CDR3 goes on 3 residues after the read ends, and that part is filled in from the germline J gene. This CDR3 contains 15 residues. The V end lost 2 bases, the J end lost 5 bases, and 13 bases lay between the germline ends.

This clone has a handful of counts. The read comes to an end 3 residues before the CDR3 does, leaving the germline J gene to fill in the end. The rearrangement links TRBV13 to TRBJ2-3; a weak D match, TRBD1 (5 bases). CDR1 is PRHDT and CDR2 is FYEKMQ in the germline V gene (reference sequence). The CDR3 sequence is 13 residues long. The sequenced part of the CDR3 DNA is TGTGCCACCACAGTCGGCAGGGAAGAGACG. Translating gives CATTVGREET. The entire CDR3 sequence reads CATTVGREETQYF.

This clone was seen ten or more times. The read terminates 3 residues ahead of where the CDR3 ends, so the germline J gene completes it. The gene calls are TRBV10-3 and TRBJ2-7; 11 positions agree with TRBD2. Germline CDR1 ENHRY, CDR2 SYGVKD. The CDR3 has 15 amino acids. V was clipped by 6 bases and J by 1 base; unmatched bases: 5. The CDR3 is CAISTWTSGSYEQYF. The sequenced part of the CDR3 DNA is TGTGCCATCAGCACCTGGACTAGCGGGTCCTACGAG.

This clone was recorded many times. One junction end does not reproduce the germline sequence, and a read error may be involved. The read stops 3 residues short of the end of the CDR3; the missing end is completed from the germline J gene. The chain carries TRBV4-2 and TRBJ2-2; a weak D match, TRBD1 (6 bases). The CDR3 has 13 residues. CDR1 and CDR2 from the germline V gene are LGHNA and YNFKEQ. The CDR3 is CASSLSTGGELFF. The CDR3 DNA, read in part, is TGCGCCAGCAGCCTTTCGACAGGCGGGGAG.

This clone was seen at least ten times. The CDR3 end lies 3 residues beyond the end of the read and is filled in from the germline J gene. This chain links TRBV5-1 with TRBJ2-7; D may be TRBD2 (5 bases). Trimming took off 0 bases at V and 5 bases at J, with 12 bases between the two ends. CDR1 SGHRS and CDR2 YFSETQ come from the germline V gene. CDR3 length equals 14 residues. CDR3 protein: CASSLAVGVNEQYF. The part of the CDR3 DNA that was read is TGCGCCAGCAGCTTGGCCGTCGGGGTGAACGAG.